A single sample gave rise to the 24 T cell receptor beta chains below, sequenced in a study of Ad26.COV2.S vaccination and SARS-CoV-2 variants. Method: immunoSEQ multiplex PCR; TCRdb's copy keeps in-frame clones and lacks some. The repertoire holds 500,000 or so clones, with 80% to 90% as singletons. Treatment in this sample: roughly 18 received Ad26.COV2.S at low or high dose, single or two shots; about 5 received placebo; per-sample allocation not given. On day 63 after the first injection, vaccine and placebo recipients gave samples. The source material was peripheral blood, sampled in a trial of Ad26.COV2.S vaccine versus placebo. All receptors derive from a person aged 18-60 years who received the Ad26.COV2.S COVID-19 vaccine or a placebo.

The V and J genes are TRBV27 and TRBJ2-2; D could derive from TRBD1 or TRBD2 (5 bases each). V lost 8 bases and J 8 bases, leaving 18 bases between the germline ends. The CDR3 totals 14 residues. The germline V gene encodes CDR1 MNHEY and CDR2 SMNVEV (reference sequence). DNA for the CDR3: TGTGCCAGCCGATGGGACCTCCTCGGGGGGGAGCTGTTTTTT. Translated, it gives CASRWDLLGGELFF.

The chain uses TRBV2 and TRBJ2-3; TRBD2 is a possible D gene (6 bases). Germline CDR1 is SNHLY and CDR2 is FYNNEI. V was cut by 4 bases and J by 0 bases, with 14 bases left in between. The CDR3 runs to 16 residues. CDR3: CASSGRLARSTDTQYF. CDR3 DNA sequence: TGTGCCAGCAGTGGAAGGCTAGCGCGCAGCACAGATACGCAGTATTTT.

The J gene is TRBJ2-6, the V gene TRBV4-3, with TRBD1 identical over 10 bases. CDR1 and CDR2 from the germline V gene are LGHNA and YSLEER. The CDR3 runs 17 residues. Germline trimming cut 1 base from V and 4 bases from J; bases unmatched to any gene: 4. In nucleotides, the CDR3 is TGCGCCAGCAGCCAAGGGACAGGGGGTTCAGGGGCCAACGTCCTGACTTTC. It yields the protein CASSQGTGGSGANVLTF.

V is TRBV6-5 and J is TRBJ2-1; D might be TRBD1 (5 bases). V was clipped by 5 bases and J by 2 bases, with 10 bases between them. The CDR3 is made up of 14 amino acids. Germline CDR1 reads MNHEY; CDR2 reads SVGAGI. The CDR3 region is CASSPARAYNEQFF. CDR3 DNA: TGTGCCAGCAGTCCGGCCAGGGCCTACAATGAGCAGTTCTTC.

V gene TRBV18 combines with J gene TRBJ2-1; unclear D gene. The CDR3 extends over 11 amino acids. The V gene's germline CDR1 is KGHSH and CDR2 LQKENI. Trimming stripped 3 bases from V and 8 bases from J, with 5 bases between. This chain's CDR3 is CASSPADEQFF. DNA of the CDR3: TGTGCCAGCTCACCCGCAGATGAGCAGTTCTTC. The full variable domain, rest sourced from reference TRBV18 and TRBJ2-1, is NAGVMQNPRHLVRRRGQEARLRCSPMKGHSHVYWYRQLPEEGLKFMVYLQKENIIDESGMPKERFSAEFPKEGPSILRIQQVVRGDSAAYFCASSPADEQFFGPGTRLTVL.

As DNA, the CDR3 is TGCGCCAGCAGCCAGCGACAGGGGGCTCGTAATTCACCCCTCCACTTT. It specifies CASSQRQGARNSPLHF. This sequence joins TRBV4-1 and TRBJ1-6; 10 nucleotides match TRBD1. The CDR3 extends over 16 amino acids. CDR1 is MGHRA, CDR2 YSYEKL, per germline. V was clipped by 3 bases and J by 6 bases; unmatched bases: 5.

This chain connects TRBV6-6 to TRBJ1-5; D is possibly TRBD1 (6 bases). The CDR3 totals 16 residues. The germline V gene has CDR1 MNHNY and CDR2 SVGAGI (reference sequence). V was trimmed by 7 bases and J by 5 bases, leaving 21 bases between them. CDR3 protein: CASTFVRGEGDQPQHF. CDR3 bases: TGTGCCAGCACCTTTGTGCGTGGAGAGGGGGATCAGCCCCAGCATTTT.

The chain couples TRBV6-5 to TRBJ1-5; 7 bases match TRBD1. Germline-derived CDR1 and CDR2 are MNHEY and SVGAGI. This CDR3 has 15 amino acids. J lost 4 bases, V lost 9 bases, and 12 bases had no gene match. CDR3 in DNA: TGTGCCAGTCGGGACAGCCATTTACTAAATCAGCCCCAGCATTTT. This sequence encodes CASRDSHLLNQPQHF.

The rearrangement uses TRBV11-2 and TRBJ2-7, with TRBD2 identical over 8 bases. Trimming took 5 bases from V and 3 from J; bases not matched to a gene: 12. CDR1 is SGHAT, CDR2 FQNNGV, per germline. This CDR3 region has 16 residues. CDR3 sequence: CASSLAGGPAYYEQYF. CDR3 nucleotide sequence: TGTGCCAGCAGCCTCGCGGGGGGACCGGCCTACTACGAGCAGTACTTC.

The rearrangement links TRBV7-9 to TRBJ1-2; D call uncertain. The germline CDR1 and CDR2 sequences are SEHNR and FQNEAQ (reference sequence). This CDR3 region has 14 residues. V lost 3 bases and J 5 bases, leaving 13 bases between the germline ends. The CDR3 spells CASSFQTPTYGYTF. The CDR3 region has the DNA TGTGCCAGCAGCTTTCAGACACCCACGTATGGCTACACCTTC. Based on the CDR3 plus reference TRBV7-9 and TRBJ1-2, the full variable domain is DTGVSQNPRHKITKRGQNVTFRCDPISEHNRLYWYRQTLGQGPEFLTYFQNEAQLEKSRLLSDRFSAERPKGSFSTLEIQRTEQGDSAMYLCASSFQTPTYGYTFGSGTRLTVV.

The rearrangement joins TRBV5-4 to TRBJ1-1; unclear D gene. The CDR3 runs 13 residues. Germline values: CDR1 SGHNT, CDR2 YYREEE (reference sequence). The V end lost 4 bases, the J end lost 3 bases, and 10 bases lay between the germline ends. The CDR3 DNA sequence: TGTGCCAGCAGCGGTACAGTTTACACTGAAGCTTTCTTT. Translation gives CASSGTVYTEAFF.

The V gene is TRBV11-3, the J gene TRBJ2-1, with D perhaps TRBD2 (5 bases). The CDR3 consists of 14 residues. Germline V gene lookup returns CDR1 SGHNT and CDR2 YENEEA. V lost 5 bases, J lost 0 bases, and 8 bases lay in between. CDR3 sequence: CASSLGSSYNEQFF. DNA for the CDR3: TGTGCCAGCAGCCTAGGGAGCTCCTACAATGAGCAGTTCTTC.

The chain uses TRBV7-9 and TRBJ2-3; no reliable D call. Between the trimmed V and J ends, which lost 5 bases and 1 base, there was a span of 13 bases. The CDR3 consists of 15 residues. Germline V gene sequence: CDR1 SEHNR, CDR2 FQNEAQ (reference sequence). The CDR3 DNA is TGTGCCAGCAGCCTCCCTCCCAGTGGCACAGATACGCAGTATTTT. It codes for CASSLPPSGTDTQYF.

The genes are TRBV10-3 and TRBJ1-1; D gene ambiguous. Trimming left V 3 bases short and J 4 bases short, with 12 bases between. CDR3 length: 14 residues. Germline V gene lookup returns CDR1 ENHRY and CDR2 SYGVKD. CDR3 residues: CAISDGPTLTEAFF. Written as DNA, the CDR3 is TGTGCCATCAGTGACGGGCCGACCCTCACTGAAGCTTTCTTT.

V and J are TRBV29-1 and TRBJ1-2; 9 nucleotides line up with TRBD1. The J segment lost 5 bases and the V segment lost 7 bases, leaving 8 bases of the junction unmatched. The CDR3 is 13 residues long. Germline-derived CDR1 and CDR2 are SQVTM and ANQGSEA. This CDR3 is CSGGGQGSYGYTF. The CDR3 DNA sequence: TGCAGCGGGGGCGGACAGGGGTCTTATGGCTACACCTTC.

Regarding this clone: The germline gene is not matched at one end of the junction; a read error may be the cause. The V call is TRBV7-3, the J call TRBJ2-5; 11 bases match TRBD2. The CDR3 sequence is 18 residues long. Per germline, CDR1 SGHTA and CDR2 FQGTGA. The CDR3 bases are TGTGCCAGCAGCTTAGTAAGGCCCCGGGGACTAGCGGAAGAAACCCAGTACTTC. Protein product: CASSLVRPRGLAEETQYF.

The V gene is TRBV2, the J gene TRBJ2-5, with D tentatively TRBD1 or TRBD2 (5 bases each). Germline assignment: CDR1 SNHLY and CDR2 FYNNEI. V dropped 2 bases and J dropped 6 bases, with 16 bases sitting between them. CDR3 size: 15 residues. The CDR3 sequence is CASSERRQGAKTQYF. CDR3 bases: TGTGCCAGCAGTGAAAGGCGCCAGGGAGCAAAGACCCAGTACTTC.

The chain employs TRBV18 and TRBJ1-1, with D possibly TRBD1 on 5 matching bases. Per germline, CDR1 KGHSH and CDR2 LQKENI. The CDR3 covers 16 residues. The ends were cut back, 1 base at V and 1 base at J, with 13 bases in the middle. This CDR3 is CASSPRAGSGNTEAFF. In DNA form, the CDR3 reads TGTGCCAGCTCACCACGGGCAGGGAGCGGGAACACTGAAGCTTTCTTT.

The genes are TRBV11-2 and TRBJ1-3; no clear D gene. The CDR3 covers 13 residues. Trimming removed 2 bases from V and 2 bases from J, with 4 bases in between. Germline V gene data show CDR1 as SGHAT and CDR2 as FQNNGV. The CDR3 sequence is CASSLKPGNTIYF. The CDR3 nucleotides are TGTGCCAGCAGCTTAAAACCTGGAAACACCATATATTTT.

This rearrangement joins TRBV5-1 to TRBJ1-2; D is possibly TRBD1 (6 bases). The CDR3 has 15 amino acids. Germline CDR1 reads SGHRS; CDR2 reads YFSETQ. Trimming left V 4 bases short and J 3 bases short, with 16 bases between. The CDR3, as DNA: TGCGCCAGCAGCCCCGTGGGGGGCGCGGACTATGGCTACACCTTC. Translation: CASSPVGGADYGYTF.

The V and J genes are TRBV11-2 and TRBJ2-1; 10 bases are shared with TRBD2. The CDR3 is 15 residues long. The V and J ends lost 5 bases and 4 bases, in that order; junction bases with no gene match: 5. Germline CDR1 is SGHAT and CDR2 is FQNNGV. Here the CDR3 DNA reads TGTGCCAGCAGCCCCAGCGGGAGGGTTTACAATGAGCAGTTCTTC. It is translated as CASSPSGRVYNEQFF.

This sequence joins TRBV23-1 and TRBJ1-2, with 7 bases that match TRBD1. TRBV23-1 is annotated as an ORF whose role is uncertain. The CDR3 totals 18 residues. V shed 6 bases, J shed 2 bases, and the junction held 18 bases outside the gene matches. CDR3 nucleotide sequence: TGCGCCAGCAGCCGTTGTTGTCGGGACAGCAAGACCAACTATGGCTACACCTTC. Its translation: CASSRCCRDSKTNYGYTF.

The chain combines TRBV24-1 with TRBJ2-1, with 9 bases identical to TRBD2. CDR1 and CDR2 (germline): KGHDR, SFDVKD. The CDR3 is 15 amino acids. V gave up 7 bases and J gave up 9 bases; unmatched junction bases: 12. Written as DNA, the CDR3 is TGTGCCACCAGGTCTAGCGGGATGGGTTATACTGAGCAGTTCTTC. It yields the protein CATRSSGMGYTEQFF.

This clone was found a few times. The V call is TRBV20-1, the J call TRBJ1-5; D gene uncertain. V dropped 3 bases and J dropped 7 bases, with 4 bases sitting between them. In germline, CDR1 is DFQATT, CDR2 SNEGSKA (reference sequence). There are 10 residues in the CDR3. The CDR3 DNA is TGCAGTGCTAGGGCCCAGCCCCAGCATTTT. Translation: CSARAQPQHF.